Below, 22 T cell receptor beta chains from the same sample are listed, as sequenced in a study of read filtering for tumor transcriptome and immune sequencing. From roughly 0.4 ug of RNA, a library with molecular barcoded alpha/delta and beta/gamma adaptors was made. From the reads, TCRdb called clonotypes with MiXCR, one entry per CDR3 protein. The data hold 100,000 to 150,000 distinct CDR3 sequences, with approximately 12% observed a single time. The sample comprised a population of CD138-negative cells sorted from bone marrow. These receptors were taken from a donor aged 40 or over with multiple myeloma.

This clonotype was detected only a few times. The gene calls are TRBV29-1 and TRBJ1-4; 8 bases are shared with TRBD1. The CDR3 spans 13 residues. Trimming at V came to 5 bases and at J to 6 bases, leaving 5 bases not matched to a gene. Germline V gene lookup returns CDR1 SQVTM and CDR2 ANQGSEA. The CDR3, as DNA: TGCAGCGTTTCAGGGGGCGCGCATGAAAAACTGTTTTTT. Amino acids: CSVSGGAHEKLFF.

This clonotype was detected many times. The V gene is TRBV23-1, the J gene TRBJ2-1; 8 bases agree with TRBD2. TRBV23-1 is known as an ORF, though its function is uncertain. With V trimmed by 6 bases and J by 0 bases, 7 bases remained unmatched. This CDR3 has 16 residues. The CDR3 loop reads CASSLERGSSYNEQFF. CDR3 nucleotide sequence: TGCGCCAGCAGCTTGGAGCGGGGGAGCTCCTACAATGAGCAGTTCTTC.

This clonotype was observed many times. The chain joins TRBV3-1 to TRBJ2-1, with TRBD2 identical over 12 bases. The CDR3 totals 14 residues. V gave up 9 bases and J gave up 8 bases; unmatched junction bases: 8. Germline V gives CDR1 LGHDT, CDR2 YNNKEL (reference sequence). The CDR3 loop is CASTLTSGGYEQFF. CDR3 sequence (DNA): TGTGCCAGTACCCTGACTAGCGGGGGTTATGAGCAGTTCTTC.

The table lists this clonotype with many counts. A read error may account for a junction end that differs from germline. The V call is TRBV7-7, the J call TRBJ2-1; 10 bases map to TRBD2. Germline V lookup: CDR1 SSHAT, CDR2 FNYEAQ (reference sequence). The CDR3 is 14 residues long. This CDR3 reads CASRPGLASDEQFF. CDR3 nucleotide sequence: TGTGCTAGCAGACCGGGACTAGCGTCTGATGAGCAGTTCTTC.

Ten or more counts support this clonotype. V gene TRBV5-5 combines with J gene TRBJ2-3; 9 nucleotides agree with TRBD2. The V gene's germline CDR1 is SGHKS and CDR2 YYEKEE (reference sequence). V lost 5 bases to trimming and J lost 1 base; unmatched junction nucleotides: 2. This CDR3 spans 14 amino acids. The CDR3 is CASRREGGTDTQYF. The CDR3, as DNA: TGTGCCAGCAGGCGGGAGGGAGGCACAGATACGCAGTATTTT.

Notes on this clonotype: One end of the junction varies from germline; a read error may be responsible. V and J are TRBV28 and TRBJ1-1, with D unclear. The CDR3 contains 16 residues. In germline, CDR1 is MDHEN, CDR2 SYDVKM. CDR3 nucleotide sequence: TGTGCCAGCGGTTTATGGGCCGCAGAGGGGAACACTGAAGCTTTCTTT. This gives the protein CASGLWAAEGNTEAFF.

Worth noting for this clonotype: Given a much more abundant clone one base away, this may be a read error. The V call is TRBV7-9, the J call TRBJ1-5; D perhaps matches TRBD1 (6 bases). V shed 8 bases and J shed 4 bases, with 12 bases lying between them. This CDR3 contains 13 residues. In germline, CDR1 is SEHNR, CDR2 FQNEAQ (reference sequence). CDR3 amino acids: CASGKTGNQPQHF. The CDR3 DNA reads TGTGCCAGCGGCAAAACAGGGAATCAGCCCCAGCATTTT.

The chain has TRBV3-1 and TRBJ2-3; TRBD2 might be the D (5 bases). The CDR3 sequence is 18 residues long. V was pared by 3 bases and J by 6 bases, with 25 bases between. Looked up from germline, CDR1 is LGHDT and CDR2 is YNNKEL (reference sequence). CDR3 loop: CASSHPRALAGSRDTQYF. CDR3 DNA: TGTGCCAGCAGCCACCCAAGGGCCCTAGCCGGGTCCAGGGATACGCAGTATTTT.

This clonotype was seen more than once but under ten times. With a much larger clone just one base away, this may be a read error. CDR3 nucleotide sequence: TGCGCCAGCATCCAAGACCCGAGTGGGGGGAGGAACACTGAAGCTTTCTTT. It is translated as CASIQDPSGGRNTEAFF. The V call is TRBV4-1, the J call TRBJ1-1; D is possibly TRBD1 (5 bases). Looked up from germline, CDR1 is MGHRA and CDR2 is YSYEKL. This CDR3 has 17 amino acids.

This clonotype was found many times. This sequence joins TRBV5-1 and TRBJ2-1, with 9 nucleotides matching TRBD2. Unmatched junction bases numbered 9, after V lost 4 bases and J lost 1 base. In germline, CDR1 is SGHRS, CDR2 YFSETQ. This CDR3 region has 17 residues. The CDR3 DNA is TGCGCCAGCAGCCCACGACTAGCGGCCAGTTCCTACAATGAGCAGTTCTTC. This translates into CASSPRLAASSYNEQFF.

This clonotype has only a few counts. V gene TRBV21-1 combines with J gene TRBJ1-5; the D call in the table, TRBD1, was not verified against the DNA. TRBV21-1 is noted as a pseudogene. The CDR3 length is 14 residues. The CDR3 DNA follows: TGTGCCAGCAGCAAATTGATGGGGGGCCAGCCCCAGCATTTT. Translating it yields CASSKLMGGQPQHF.

This clonotype was observed many times. The chain is built from TRBV5-1 and TRBJ2-1, with TRBD2 as a possible D gene (7 bases). With 0 bases removed from V and 2 bases from J, the gap between germline ends came to 12 bases. The CDR3 is made up of 16 amino acids. CDR1 is SGHRS and CDR2 is YFSETQ in the germline V gene. In DNA form, the CDR3 reads TGCGCCAGCAGCTTGGCCGGGGGGCGTACCTACAATGAGCAGTTCTTC. Translated: CASSLAGGRTYNEQFF.

In its sample, this clonotype was seen many times. The chain carries TRBV2 and TRBJ1-6, with D perhaps TRBD1 (5 bases). V was trimmed by 6 bases and J by 0 bases, leaving 12 bases between them. Germline assignment: CDR1 SNHLY and CDR2 FYNNEI. This CDR3 contains 16 residues. The DNA for the CDR3 is TGTGCCAGCAGCTATGACAGCTACTCCTATAATTCACCCCTCCACTTT. It translates to CASSYDSYSYNSPLHF.

This clonotype came up many times. The junction departs from the called germline gene at one end, perhaps through a read error. J is TRBJ2-5 and V is TRBV7-2; 7 bases align to TRBD2. From germline, CDR1 is SGHTA and CDR2 FQGNSA. There are 15 residues in the CDR3. CDR3 bases: TGTGCCAGCAGCTCATTAGGGAGGGGCGAAGAAACCCAGTACTTC. Amino acid sequence: CASSSLGRGEETQYF. The complete variable domain, with remaining parts taken from reference TRBV7-2 and TRBJ2-5, reads GAGVSQSPSNKVTEKGKDVELRCDPISGHTALYWYRQSLGQGLEFLIYFQGNSAPDKSGLPSDRFSAERTGGSVSTLTIQRTQQEDSAVYLCASSSLGRGEETQYFGPGTRLLVL.

This clonotype was observed many times. The genes are TRBV7-2 and TRBJ1-2, with D possibly TRBD1 on 5 matching bases. V lost 0 bases, J lost 7 bases, and 12 bases lay in between. This CDR3 has 14 residues. Germline V gene sequence: CDR1 SGHTA, CDR2 FQGNSA. This CDR3 is CASSLARDSPGYTF. The CDR3 DNA reads TGTGCCAGCAGCTTAGCGCGAGACAGCCCTGGCTACACCTTC. Full variable domain (remainder filled in from reference TRBV7-2 and TRBJ1-2): GAGVSQSPSNKVTEKGKDVELRCDPISGHTALYWYRQSLGQGLEFLIYFQGNSAPDKSGLPSDRFSAERTGGSVSTLTIQRTQQEDSAVYLCASSLARDSPGYTFGSGTRLTVV.

Only one count was recorded for this clonotype. One end of the junction varies from germline; a read error may be responsible. The chain carries TRBV6-5 and TRBJ2-7, with TRBD1 matching over 7 bases. Looked up from germline, CDR1 is MNHEY and CDR2 is SVGAGI. CDR3 length: 13 amino acids. CDR3 amino acids: CASSYSQGWEPYF. For the CDR3, the DNA is TGTGCCAGCAGCTACTCACAGGGGTGGGAGCCGTACTTC.

Comment on this clonotype: A far larger clone differs by one base, so this is likely a read error. V and J are TRBV7-9 and TRBJ1-1, with D uncertain. Germline values: CDR1 SEHNR, CDR2 FQNEAQ (reference sequence). This CDR3 has 14 residues. This CDR3 reads CASSRRGGNTGAFF. The CDR3 DNA follows: TGTGCCAGCAGCCGACGGGGAGGGAACACTGGAGCTTTCTTT.

At least ten counts were recorded for this clonotype. This chain joins TRBV29-1 and TRBJ2-7; D may be TRBD1 (6 bases). CDR1 is SQVTM and CDR2 is ANQGSEA in the germline V gene. The CDR3 has 12 residues. The germline V and J ends were trimmed by 7 bases and 5 bases, with 15 bases remaining between them. DNA of the CDR3: TGCAGCGCACACGGACAGCGTAACGAGCAGTACTTC. Translating it yields CSAHGQRNEQYF.

This clonotype was seen more than once but under ten times. This rearrangement joins TRBV5-1 to TRBJ2-7, with TRBD2 matching 10 bases. The V gene's germline CDR1 is SGHRS and CDR2 YFSETQ. Losses at the gene ends were 1 base for V and 4 bases for J; bases not matched to a gene: 8. This CDR3 spans 16 amino acids. CDR3 region: CASSLPASGSGYEQYF. Written as DNA, the CDR3 is TGCGCCAGCAGCTTGCCCGCTAGCGGGAGCGGGTACGAGCAGTACTTC.

This clonotype occurred many times. The chain combines TRBV6-5 with TRBJ1-5, with D unclear. CDR1 is MNHEY, CDR2 SVGAGI, per germline. V lost 4 bases and J 4 bases, leaving 8 bases between the germline ends. The CDR3 totals 13 residues. CDR3 in amino acids: CASSFQRNQPQHF. In nucleotides, the CDR3 is TGTGCCAGCAGTTTTCAAAGGAATCAGCCCCAGCATTTT.

This clonotype was picked up many times. The V gene is TRBV7-6, the J gene TRBJ2-7; possibly TRBD1 or TRBD2 for D (5 bases each). CDR1 SGHVS and CDR2 FNYEAQ come from the germline V gene. The CDR3 runs to 14 residues. Trimming took 3 bases from V and 2 from J, leaving 11 bases between them. The CDR3 DNA sequence: TGTGCCAGCAGCTTCGGGGACGGAACCTACGAGCAGTACTTC. Its protein product is CASSFGDGTYEQYF.

This clonotype appeared many times. This chain uses TRBV12-3 or TRBV12-4 with TRBJ2-2; D uncertain. Trimming removed 7 bases from V and 2 bases from J, with 5 bases in between. CDR3 size: 12 residues. This CDR3 is CASTENTGELFF. CDR3 sequence (DNA): TGTGCCAGCACCGAAAACACCGGGGAGCTGTTTTTT.